The 29 T cell receptor beta chains below were found in one sample sequenced in a study of T cell repertoires in cytomegalovirus infection. Using its own MiXCR run on the reads, TCRdb lists one record per CDR3 protein. The sample consists of some 600,000 distinct CDR3 sequences, approximately 24% of them appearing once. The material sequenced was CD8+ T cells from PBMCs. The receptor set was obtained from a human donor in good health (CMV status not recorded). Some clones in this sample may be carry-over from other donors' samples.

This clonotype was seen more than once but under ten times. The V call is TRBV25-1, the J call TRBJ1-3; D is unresolved. Trimming took off 2 bases at V and 0 bases at J, with 8 bases between the two ends. Germline V gene sequence: CDR1 MGHDK, CDR2 SYGVNS. The CDR3 is made up of 15 amino acids. The CDR3, as DNA: TGTGCCAGCAGTGAAAGTTCGAGCTCTGGAAACACCATATATTTT. Amino acid sequence: CASSESSSSGNTIYF. The full variable domain, with the rest looked up from reference TRBV25-1 and TRBJ1-3, is EADIYQTPRYLVIGTGKKITLECSQTMGHDKMYWYQQDPGMELHLIHYSYGVNSTEKGDLSSESTVSRIRTEHFPLTLESARPSHTSQYLCASSESSSSGNTIYFGEGSWLTVV.

This clonotype was found many times. V and J are TRBV7-2 and TRBJ1-5; tentative D call: TRBD1 (5 bases). CDR1 SGHTA and CDR2 FQGNSA come from the germline V gene. V dropped 5 bases and J dropped 5 bases, with 13 bases sitting between them. The CDR3 is made up of 14 amino acids. The CDR3 reads CASSVWGTDQPQHF. The CDR3 bases are TGTGCCAGCAGCGTTTGGGGGACCGATCAGCCCCAGCATTTT.

V usage is TRBV6-1 and J usage is TRBJ1-4; no reliable D call. Germline CDR1 reads MNHNS; CDR2 reads SASEGT. The CDR3 spans 13 residues. V lost 8 bases to trimming and J lost 5 bases, with 12 bases between them. CDR3 coding DNA: TGTGCCAGCTCACCCCTGGAAAATGAAAAACTGTTTTTT. Its protein product is CASSPLENEKLFF.

Concerning this clonotype itself: A clone one base away is much larger, so this may be a read error. The chain is built from TRBV2 and TRBJ2-7; TRBD1 is a possible D gene (5 bases). From germline, CDR1 is SNHLY and CDR2 FYNNEI. This CDR3 is 15 amino acids long. CDR3 DNA sequence: TGTGCCAGCAGTGATCTTAACAGGAGCTCCTGCGAGCAGTACTTC. Its translation: CASSDLNRSSCEQYF.

This clonotype was detected many times. The chain recombines TRBV28 with TRBJ1-4; no definite D call. The CDR3 contains 14 residues. The germline V gene encodes CDR1 MDHEN and CDR2 SYDVKM. Trimming cost V 6 bases and J 1 base, with 9 bases left between them. This chain's CDR3 is CASRGWGTNEKLFF. The DNA of the CDR3 is TGTGCCAGCAGAGGCTGGGGAACTAATGAAAAACTGTTTTTT.

The genes are TRBV27 and TRBJ2-1; D gene ambiguous. The germline gives CDR1 MNHEY, CDR2 SMNVEV (reference sequence). This CDR3 has 14 residues. The V gene lost 2 bases and the J gene lost 3 bases, with 8 bases spanning the gap. As DNA, the CDR3 is TGTGCCAGCAGTTTAGGGGATGTCTACAATGAGCAGTTCTTC. It encodes CASSLGDVYNEQFF.

This clonotype was seen many times. The V gene is TRBV6-5, the J gene TRBJ1-3; D is ambiguous. Trimming cost V 2 bases and J 8 bases, with 4 bases left between them. The length of the CDR3 is 11 residues. Germline V gene lookup returns CDR1 MNHEY and CDR2 SVGAGI. Written as DNA, the CDR3 is TGTGCCAGCAGTTACGGGGACACCATATATTTT. It encodes CASSYGDTIYF.

This rearrangement joins TRBV29-1 to TRBJ2-5; 12 bases are shared with TRBD2. Per germline, CDR1 SQVTM and CDR2 ANQGSEA. Trimming took 4 bases from V and 2 from J; bases not matched to a gene: 2. CDR3 length equals 14 residues. CDR3 sequence (DNA): TGCAGCGTTGGAGGACTAGCGGGGCAAGAGACCCAGTACTTC. Its translation: CSVGGLAGQETQYF.

This clonotype showed up just a few times. V and J are TRBV11-2 and TRBJ2-5; 8 bases line up with TRBD1. V lost 2 bases to trimming and J lost 5 bases; unmatched junction nucleotides: 10. The CDR3 totals 16 residues. Germline V CDR1 and CDR2: SGHAT, FQNNGV. The CDR3 sequence is CASSLSGTGLEETQYF. CDR3 in DNA: TGTGCCAGCAGCTTATCCGGGACAGGCCTGGAGGAGACCCAGTACTTC.

The chain is built from TRBV7-9 and TRBJ2-5; TRBD2 matches 7 bases. V shed 10 bases and J 2 bases; nucleotides not matched to a gene: 19. This CDR3 has 17 residues. In germline, CDR1 is SEHNR, CDR2 FQNEAQ (reference sequence). In DNA, the CDR3 is TGTGCCACCATAGACCTCTCGTCTCTAGCGGTACAAGAGACCCAGTACTTC. Its translation is CATIDLSSLAVQETQYF.

There are many counts of this clonotype. The chain is built from TRBV6-1 and TRBJ1-2, with D possibly TRBD1 on 5 matching bases. The CDR3 totals 16 residues. The germline gives CDR1 MNHNS, CDR2 SASEGT. Between the trimmed V and J ends, which lost 3 bases and 6 bases, there was a span of 20 bases. CDR3 sequence reads: CASSDPGTPDGDGYTF. The CDR3 DNA reads as TGTGCCAGCAGTGATCCCGGGACCCCTGATGGAGATGGCTACACCTTC.

This clonotype was counted only a few times. This chain links TRBV10-3 with TRBJ1-5; D unresolved. Germline V gives CDR1 ENHRY, CDR2 SYGVKD. This CDR3 comprises 14 residues. V lost 0 bases to trimming and J lost 4 bases, with 7 bases between them. CDR3 protein: CAISESRGNQPQHF. The CDR3 nucleotides are TGTGCCATCAGTGAGTCGCGGGGAAATCAGCCCCAGCATTTT.

This clonotype was detected ten times or more. This chain joins TRBV6-1 and TRBJ2-6; 11 nucleotides match TRBD1. Losses at the gene ends were 4 bases for V and 6 bases for J; bases not matched to a gene: 8. CDR1 and CDR2 from the germline V gene are MNHNS and SASEGT. The CDR3 totals 17 residues. The CDR3 is CASSAGQGANKANVLTF. CDR3 nucleotides: TGTGCCAGCAGTGCCGGACAGGGGGCGAATAAGGCCAACGTCCTGACTTTC.

V usage is TRBV11-3 and J usage is TRBJ1-1; D unresolved. This CDR3 has 13 amino acids. V lost 9 bases to trimming and J lost 4 bases, with 15 bases between them. The germline V gene encodes CDR1 SGHNT and CDR2 YENEEA. In DNA form, the CDR3 reads TGTGCCAGTAATTACTTTGGGGTCACTGAAGCTTTCTTT. Translating gives CASNYFGVTEAFF.

The gene calls are TRBV6-2 or TRBV6-3 and TRBJ2-3; D unclear. The CDR3 has 13 residues. Germline assignment: CDR1 MNHEY and CDR2 SVGEGT. V gave up 11 bases and J gave up 0 bases, with 12 bases separating them. CDR3 residues: CAGGRSSTDTQYF. In DNA form, the CDR3 reads TGTGCCGGCGGACGCAGTAGCACAGATACGCAGTATTTT.

This clonotype was seen at least ten times. The rearrangement uses TRBV7-8 and TRBJ2-1; 10 bases fit TRBD1. V lost 1 base and J lost 4; bases outside the gene matches: 4. Germline values: CDR1 SGHVS, CDR2 FQNEAQ. The CDR3 sequence is 16 residues long. The CDR3 DNA reads TGTGCCAGCAGCTTAGAGGCGGGACAGGGGTACAATGAGCAGTTCTTC. Its translation is CASSLEAGQGYNEQFF.

Of note for this clonotype: With a much larger clone just one base away, this may be a read error. V and J are TRBV7-8 and TRBJ1-2, with 7 bases that match TRBD1. The V gene's germline CDR1 is SGHVS and CDR2 FQNEAQ. This CDR3 is built from 16 residues. The CDR3 region has the DNA TGTGCCAGCAGCTTAGGTGGTGGAGGGGGCGTCTATGTCTACACCTTC. Protein sequence: CASSLGGGGGVYVYTF.

The chain joins TRBV6-6 to TRBJ2-3; D not certain. Germline assignment: CDR1 MNHNY and CDR2 SVGAGI (reference sequence). The CDR3 totals 16 residues. V dropped 6 bases and J dropped 2 bases, with 18 bases sitting between them. The CDR3 loop is CASSLSSRQPTDTQYF. The CDR3 coding sequence is TGTGCCAGCAGCCTTTCATCCCGTCAACCCACAGATACGCAGTATTTT.

This chain connects TRBV6-2 or TRBV6-3 to TRBJ2-3; D is ambiguous. CDR1 is MNHEY, CDR2 SVGEGT, per germline. The CDR3 sequence is 14 residues long. V dropped 8 bases and J dropped 0 bases, with 12 bases sitting between them. CDR3 residues: CASGPALSTDTQYF. Here the CDR3 DNA reads TGTGCCAGCGGTCCGGCCCTGAGCACAGATACGCAGTATTTT.

The V gene is TRBV9, the J gene TRBJ2-3; D may be TRBD2 (6 bases). With 2 bases removed from V and 2 bases from J, the gap between germline ends came to 12 bases. The V gene's germline CDR1 is SGDLS and CDR2 YYNGEE. The CDR3 contains 15 residues. The DNA for the CDR3 is TGTGCCAGCAGCGTGGCGGGGAGCTACACAGATACGCAGTATTTT. Amino acid sequence: CASSVAGSYTDTQYF.

The chain is built from TRBV6-2 or TRBV6-3 and TRBJ1-5; D gene ambiguous. Per germline, CDR1 MNHEY and CDR2 SVGEGT. Trimming removed 1 base from V and 10 bases from J, with 11 bases in between. The CDR3 spans 13 residues. The DNA for the CDR3 is TGTGCCAGCAGTTACTACGTTCCGGGTCCCCAGCATTTT. Translated: CASSYYVPGPQHF.

This rearrangement joins TRBV20-1 to TRBJ2-1; 7 nucleotides align to TRBD1. The V and J ends lost 1 base and 8 bases, in that order; junction bases with no gene match: 20. The CDR3 loop spans 18 amino acids. Germline V lookup: CDR1 DFQATT, CDR2 SNEGSKA (reference sequence). This CDR3 reads CSARVRDSPPLLMDEQFF. The CDR3 bases are TGCAGTGCTAGAGTCCGGGACAGTCCTCCCTTATTAATGGATGAGCAGTTCTTC.

The table lists this clonotype with many counts. The chain joins TRBV7-8 to TRBJ2-7; TRBD2 might be the D (7 bases). V was clipped by 5 bases and J by 6 bases, with 17 bases between them. The germline CDR1 and CDR2 sequences are SGHVS and FQNEAQ. This CDR3 is built from 14 residues. CDR3 nucleotides: TGTGCCAGCAGCGGGAGGGGGGGAGTTGGCGAGCAGTACTTC. Its protein is CASSGRGGVGEQYF.

A few counts support this clonotype. The rearrangement uses TRBV19 and TRBJ2-1, with unresolved D. The CDR3 has 14 amino acids. Trimming removed 2 bases at V and 4 bases at J, with 9 bases between. CDR1 is LNHDA, CDR2 SQIVND, per germline (reference sequence). The CDR3 spells CASSINGLYNEQFF. The CDR3 nucleotides are TGTGCCAGTAGTATAAACGGGCTGTACAATGAGCAGTTCTTC.

The chain has TRBV6-1 and TRBJ1-1; 7 bases align to TRBD1. V shed 4 bases, J shed 0 bases, and the junction held 11 bases outside the gene matches. The CDR3 has 17 amino acids. The V gene's germline CDR1 is MNHNS and CDR2 SASEGT. CDR3 bases: TGTGCCAGCAGTGGTGTTAGGGGGCTGGCCATGAACACTGAAGCTTTCTTT. It is translated as CASSGVRGLAMNTEAFF.

The rearrangement uses TRBV27 and TRBJ1-4; possibly TRBD1 for D (6 bases). CDR3 length: 16 amino acids. Germline values: CDR1 MNHEY, CDR2 SMNVEV (reference sequence). The germline V and J ends were trimmed by 6 bases and 6 bases, with 20 bases remaining between them. CDR3 in amino acids: CASSSDAGGADEKLFF. CDR3 bases: TGTGCCAGCAGCTCAGACGCGGGGGGCGCCGATGAAAAACTGTTTTTT.

V and J are TRBV4-1 and TRBJ2-5; no firm D call. Trimming left V 1 base short and J 2 bases short, with 8 bases between. Germline V gene data show CDR1 as MGHRA and CDR2 as YSYEKL. The CDR3 length is 14 residues. CDR3 protein: CASSQGLTQETQYF. The DNA for the CDR3 is TGCGCCAGCAGCCAAGGTCTGACACAAGAGACCCAGTACTTC.

The table lists this clonotype with a few counts. The gene calls are TRBV7-6 and TRBJ1-1; 9 bases agree with TRBD1. Germline-derived CDR1 and CDR2 are SGHVS and FNYEAQ. V shed 5 bases, J shed 6 bases, and the junction held 4 bases outside the gene matches. CDR3 length: 13 amino acids. As DNA, the CDR3 is TGTGCCAGCAGCAGGACAGGGGACCCTGAAGCTTTCTTT. Its translation: CASSRTGDPEAFF.

This clonotype has a handful of counts. V gene TRBV29-1 combines with J gene TRBJ2-1; possible D gene TRBD2, 7 bases. Germline CDR1 is SQVTM and CDR2 is ANQGSEA. V was clipped by 6 bases and J by 0 bases, with 12 bases between them. CDR3 length equals 14 residues. In nucleotides, the CDR3 is TGCAGCGTCAAAGGGGGGGCCTCCTACAATGAGCAGTTCTTC. Protein product: CSVKGGASYNEQFF.